Below, 25 T cell receptor beta chains from the same sample are listed, as sequenced in a study of molecular identifiers for immune sequencing clone quantification. TCRdb re-analysed the PCR reads in MiXCR, keeping a single row per CDR3 protein. The data show hundreds of thousands of distinct CDR3 sequences, with roughly 25% seen just once and 0.78% held by the top ten. Input material: naive CD8+ T cells from blood, with Jurkat cell RNA spiked in. The subset here: FACS-sorted CD8+CD4-CCR7+CD45RA+ naive T cells. All receptors derive from a human donor in good health. Some libraries in this study had Jurkat cell RNA spiked in.

Many counts were recorded for this clonotype. This chain joins TRBV12-3 or TRBV12-4 and TRBJ2-6, with D unclear. This CDR3 comprises 15 residues. V was cut by 6 bases and J by 0 bases, with 9 bases left in between. CDR3 bases: TGTGCCAGCAGCGCCGACACCTCTGGGGCCAACGTCCTGACTTTC. Translation: CASSADTSGANVLTF.

The table lists this clonotype with a few counts. The gene calls are TRBV30 and TRBJ2-7, with TRBD2 matching over 10 bases. CDR1 and CDR2 from the germline V gene are GTSNPN and SVGIG (reference sequence). The CDR3 has 14 amino acids. The junction had 9 bases not matched to a gene; V was cut back by 3 bases and J by 7 bases. CDR3 amino acids: CAWRHALAGAEQYF. DNA for the CDR3: TGTGCCTGGAGGCATGCCCTAGCGGGAGCTGAGCAGTACTTC. The complete variable domain, with remaining parts taken from reference TRBV30 and TRBJ2-7, reads SQTIHQWPATLVQPVGSPLSLECTVEGTSNPNLYWYRQAAGRGLQLLFYSVGIGQISSEVPQNLSASRPQDRQFILSSKKLLLSDSGFYLCAWRHALAGAEQYFGPGTRLTVT.

The V gene is TRBV6-2 or TRBV6-3, the J gene TRBJ2-3, with 7 bases lining up with TRBD2. The V and J ends lost 2 bases and 0 bases, in that order; junction bases with no gene match: 5. The CDR3 runs 16 residues. Germline V gene lookup returns CDR1 MNHEY and CDR2 SVGEGT. The CDR3 reads CASSYPGLVSTDTQYF. CDR3 bases: TGTGCCAGCAGTTACCCAGGACTAGTGAGCACAGATACGCAGTATTTT.

Regarding this clonotype: Given a much more abundant clone one base away, this may be a read error. V is TRBV20-1 and J is TRBJ2-7, with D perhaps TRBD2 (5 bases). CDR3 length equals 13 residues. Germline CDR1 reads DFQATT; CDR2 reads SNEGSKA (reference sequence). CDR3 loop: CSARGRGTYERYF. CDR3 nucleotides: TGCAGTGCTAGAGGTCGGGGAACCTACGAGCGGTACTTC.

This clonotype was observed a few times. This chain links TRBV20-1 with TRBJ1-2; tentatively, D is TRBD1 (5 bases). This CDR3 is built from 12 residues. Looked up from germline, CDR1 is DFQATT and CDR2 is SNEGSKA (reference sequence). V was trimmed by 5 bases and J by 0 bases, leaving 7 bases between them. CDR3 region: CSAAGSNYGYTF. The CDR3, as DNA: TGCAGTGCTGCAGGGTCTAACTATGGCTACACCTTC.

The gene calls are TRBV19 and TRBJ2-3; the match to TRBD2 covers 11 bases. V shed 9 bases and J 3 bases; nucleotides not matched to a gene: 8. The length of the CDR3 is 15 residues. Germline lookup yields CDR1 LNHDA and CDR2 SQIVND (reference sequence). The CDR3, as DNA: TGTGCCAGCAGTCCTTGGACTAGCGGGACAGATACGCAGTATTTT. This sequence encodes CASSPWTSGTDTQYF. The entire variable domain, with the rest obtained from reference TRBV19 and TRBJ2-3, is as follows: DGGITQSPKYLFRKEGQNVTLSCEQNLNHDAMYWYRQDPGQGLRLIYYSQIVNDFQKGDIAEGYSVSREKKESFPLTVTSAQKNPTAFYLCASSPWTSGTDTQYFGPGTRLTVL.

This clonotype was observed a handful of times. This chain joins TRBV12-3 or TRBV12-4 and TRBJ1-3; D unresolved. V gave up 9 bases and J gave up 5 bases, with 11 bases separating them. CDR3 length: 12 amino acids. CDR3 bases: TGTGCCAGTCAAGGAATTAGAAACACCATATATTTT. Translating it yields CASQGIRNTIYF.

This chain connects TRBV5-5 to TRBJ1-4; TRBD1 matches at 12 bases. V lost 2 bases to trimming and J lost 7 bases; unmatched junction nucleotides: 3. The CDR3 has 15 amino acids. Germline V CDR1 and CDR2: SGHKS, YYEKEE (reference sequence). The CDR3 spells CASSFPGQGAEKLFF. CDR3 sequence (DNA): TGTGCCAGCAGCTTCCCGGGACAGGGGGCTGAAAAACTGTTTTTT. The whole variable domain, remainder taken from reference TRBV5-5 and TRBJ1-4, is DAGVTQSPTHLIKTRGQQVTLRCSPISGHKSVSWYQQVLGQGPQFIFQYYEKEERGRGNFPDRFSARQFPNYSSELNVNALLLGDSALYLCASSFPGQGAEKLFFGSGTQLSVL.

In the case of this clonotype: Sequence at one end of the junction differs from germline and may be a read error. The rearrangement links TRBV19 to TRBJ2-6; perhaps TRBD1 as D (5 bases). The CDR3 has 16 residues. Germline lookup yields CDR1 LNHDA and CDR2 SQIVND (reference sequence). CDR3 DNA sequence: TGTGCCAGTAGCGGCGCTACTCGGTCTGGGGCCAACGCCCTGACTTTC. It yields the protein CASSGATRSGANALTF.

Notes on this clonotype: A much larger clone lies a single base off, so this may be a read error. The rearrangement uses TRBV5-1 and TRBJ2-5, with TRBD1 identical over 10 bases. The germline V gene has CDR1 SGHRS and CDR2 YFSETQ. Unmatched junction bases numbered 10, after V lost 4 bases and J lost 7 bases. The CDR3 contains 15 residues. The CDR3 sequence: CASSPGTGDWGTQYF. The CDR3 DNA is TGCGCCAGCAGCCCGGGGACAGGGGATTGGGGGACCCAGTACTTC.

About this clonotype: This CDR3 is missing its conserved last phenylalanine or tryptophan, likely due to a read error. This chain uses TRBV27 with TRBJ1-5, with unresolved D. This CDR3 contains 12 residues. Germline assignment: CDR1 MNHEY and CDR2 SMNVEV (reference sequence). Trimming pared 2 bases from V and 4 bases from J, leaving 3 bases between. The CDR3 DNA reads as TGTGCCAGCAGTTTAACTAATCAGCCCCAGCATTCT. This codes for CASSLTNQPQHS.

About this clonotype itself: A much larger clone lies one base from this, so it may be a read error. The chain joins TRBV28 to TRBJ1-5, with 8 positions matching TRBD1. The CDR3 has 14 amino acids. The germline gives CDR1 MDHEN, CDR2 SYDVKM. Here the CDR3 reads CASCFTGGNQPQHF. The CDR3 DNA follows: TGTGCCAGCTGTTTTACAGGGGGGAATCAGCCCCAGCATTTT.

The chain uses TRBV4-2 and TRBJ2-1, with TRBD2 matching over 13 bases. V lost 5 bases, J lost 1 base, and 8 bases stayed unmatched. CDR3 length: 18 amino acids. Germline V gives CDR1 LGHNA, CDR2 YNFKEQ. In nucleotides, the CDR3 is TGTGCCAGCAGCTACGGACTAGCGGGAGTTGGGTCCTACAATGAGCAGTTCTTC. Protein product: CASSYGLAGVGSYNEQFF.

A single count supports this clonotype. No conserved phenylalanine or tryptophan ends this CDR3, so it is likely a read error. V is TRBV5-1 and J is TRBJ2-5; D is uncertain. CDR3 length equals 13 residues. Trimming took 1 base from V and 5 from J, leaving 9 bases between them. CDR1 is SGHRS, CDR2 YFSETQ, per germline. The CDR3: CASSLTALETQYL. The CDR3 coding sequence is TGCGCCAGCAGCTTGACCGCGTTGGAGACCCAGTACCTC.

On this clonotype itself: With a far larger clone one base away, a read error is the likely cause. V usage is TRBV7-9 and J usage is TRBJ1-5; no clear D gene. CDR1 and CDR2 from the germline V gene are SEHNR and FQNEAQ (reference sequence). Trimming removed 7 bases at V and 0 bases at J, with 10 bases between. The CDR3 is made up of 14 amino acids. The CDR3 here is CASNSGYSNQPQHF. The CDR3 coding sequence is TGTGCCAGCAACTCCGGATATAGCAATCAGCCCCAGCATTTT.

This chain links TRBV5-1 with TRBJ2-3, with 13 bases aligning to TRBD2. After removal of 6 bases from V and 2 bases from J, the junction contained 9 bases not matched to a gene. The CDR3 loop spans 17 amino acids. Germline CDR1 reads SGHRS; CDR2 reads YFSETQ. The CDR3 sequence is CASNPRLAGGLTDTQYF. The CDR3 nucleotides are TGCGCCAGCAACCCCAGACTAGCGGGGGGCCTCACAGATACGCAGTATTTT.

Notes on this clonotype: A much larger clone lies one base from this, so it may be a read error. The J gene is TRBJ2-2, the V gene TRBV6-2 or TRBV6-3; TRBD1 matches 9 bases. From germline, CDR1 is MNHEY and CDR2 SVGEGT. The CDR3 is made up of 13 amino acids. The CDR3 nucleotides read TGTGTCAGCACCAAAGAAAAGGACAGGGGGCTGTTTTTT. Translated, it gives CVSTKEKDRGLFF.

On this clonotype itself: A much larger clone differs by one base, so this may be a read error. The chain uses TRBV9 and TRBJ2-5, with 7 bases aligning to TRBD1. This CDR3 has 15 residues. From germline, CDR1 is SGDLS and CDR2 YYNGEE. Trimming at V came to 4 bases and at J to 4 bases, leaving 10 bases not matched to a gene. The CDR3 region has the DNA TGTGCCAGCAGCATAGCTCCAGGGGGTATAGAGACCCAGTACTTC. This encodes CASSIAPGGIETQYF.

Notes on this clonotype: The conserved closing phenylalanine or tryptophan is absent in this CDR3, likely reflecting a read error. The chain carries TRBV7-9 and TRBJ1-1; 7 bases map to TRBD1. V lost 2 bases, J lost 3 bases, and 3 bases stayed unmatched. CDR1 is SEHNR and CDR2 is FQNEAQ in the germline V gene (reference sequence). The CDR3 is made up of 14 amino acids. CDR3 DNA sequence: TGTGCCAGCAGCTTAACAGGGGTGGACACTGAAGCTTTCTGT. This gives the protein CASSLTGVDTEAFC.

CDR3 in DNA: TGCGCCAGCAGCCAAGATATTGGAGGGCGATTTGAAGCTTTCTTT. Residues: CASSQDIGGRFEAFF. J is TRBJ1-1 and V is TRBV4-1, with D unclear. Germline CDR1 is MGHRA and CDR2 is YSYEKL. The CDR3 has 15 residues. The V end lost 0 bases, the J end lost 7 bases, and 15 bases lay between the germline ends.

With regard to this clonotype: The CDR3 end shows no conserved phenylalanine or tryptophan, and so a read error is likely. V and J are TRBV6-6 and TRBJ2-2; weak D call: TRBD2 (5 bases). The CDR3 is 11 residues long. V shed 4 bases and J shed 8 bases, with 5 bases lying between them. Germline CDR1 and CDR2: MNHNY and SVGAGI (reference sequence). The CDR3 loop reads CASSSGGELFV. Written as DNA, the CDR3 is TGTGCCAGCAGTTCGGGGGGGGAGCTGTTTGTT.

As for this clonotype: The germline gene is not matched at one end of the junction; a read error may be the cause. The J gene is TRBJ2-1, the V gene TRBV5-4, with D perhaps TRBD1 or TRBD2 (5 bases each). CDR3 length equals 11 residues. The V gene's germline CDR1 is SGHNT and CDR2 YYREEE (reference sequence). CDR3 protein: CAGSLGDEQFF. DNA of the CDR3: TGTGCCGGCAGCTTGGGGGATGAGCAGTTCTTC.

In regard to this clonotype: An end of the junction does not agree with germline; a read error may underlie this. V gene TRBV4-3 combines with J gene TRBJ2-7; 8 bases fit TRBD1. CDR1 is LGHNA and CDR2 is YSLEER in the germline V gene. CDR3 length: 13 residues. CDR3 DNA sequence: TGCGTCAGCAGCGAAGGACAGGGCTACGAGCAGTACTTC. Translating it yields CVSSEGQGYEQYF.

This clonotype has only a few counts. J is TRBJ2-7 and V is TRBV20-1; 11 bases are a match to TRBD1. Per germline, CDR1 DFQATT and CDR2 SNEGSKA (reference sequence). The CDR3 contains 13 residues. The trim removed 3 bases at V and 7 bases at J, leaving 5 bases unmatched. This chain's CDR3 is CSASGQGAREQYF. The CDR3 nucleotides read TGCAGTGCTAGTGGACAGGGGGCGCGGGAGCAGTACTTC.

About this clonotype: A much more abundant neighbour one base away suggests this may be a read error. The chain couples TRBV11-2 to TRBJ2-3, with a weak D call TRBD1 (5 bases). CDR3 size: 14 residues. Trimming pared 4 bases from V and 5 bases from J, leaving 13 bases between. The germline V gene has CDR1 SGHAT and CDR2 FQNNGV. The CDR3 sequence is CASSSWADRDTQYF. For the CDR3, the DNA is TGTGCCAGCAGCTCGTGGGCTGACAGAGATACGCAGTATTTT.